A single sample gave rise to the 16 T cell receptor beta chains below, sequenced in a study of tumor-infiltrating lymphocytes in oesophageal squamous cell carcinoma. In TCRdb, the PCR reads were re-called with MiXCR into one record per CDR3 protein. The table shows 8,500 to 14,000 distinct CDR3 sequences, with around half occurring only once. The sample taken for sequencing was esophageal tumor tissue. These receptors all come from a male donor with esophageal squamous cell carcinoma.

V is TRBV5-1 and J is TRBJ2-7, with 9 bases lining up with TRBD2. The better agreement between TRBJ2-1 and the DNA end casts doubt on the J call. The CDR3 contains 14 residues. In germline, CDR1 is SGHRS, CDR2 YFSETQ. The CDR3 sequence: CASRASGKDGEQFF. DNA for the CDR3: TGCGCCAGCAGGGCTAGCGGGAAGGACGGTGAGCAGTTCTTC.

This chain links TRBV6-1 with TRBJ2-1; 11 bases agree with TRBD2. Matching the DNA end better, TRBJ2-7 makes the J call doubtful. The germline V gene encodes CDR1 MNHNS and CDR2 SASEGT. The CDR3 consists of 16 residues. CDR3 amino acids: CASTGRILAGAGEQYF. CDR3 nucleotides: TGTGCCAGCACGGGGAGAATACTAGCGGGAGCTGGCGAGCAGTACTTC.

By frequency in the sample, this clonotype is medium-sized. The rearrangement links TRBV11-2 to TRBJ2-7; TRBD1 might be the D (6 bases). V lost 1 base to trimming and J lost 3 bases, with 13 bases between them. From germline, CDR1 is SGHAT and CDR2 FQNNGV. The length of the CDR3 is 15 residues. The CDR3 DNA reads as TGTGCCAGCAGCTTAGGGCCGACAGGTAGCTACGAGCAGTACTTC. Amino acids: CASSLGPTGSYEQYF. The whole variable domain, remainder taken from reference TRBV11-2 and TRBJ2-7, is EAGVAQSPRYKIIEKRQSVAFWCNPISGHATLYWYQQILGQGPKLLIQFQNNGVVDDSQLPKDRFSAERLKGVDSTLKIQPAKLEDSAVYLCASSLGPTGSYEQYFGPGTRLTVT.

In this sample, this clonotype is large (0.1 to 1%). This chain uses TRBV12-5 with TRBJ1-1; D remains ambiguous. The CDR3 is 12 residues long. Germline V gives CDR1 LGHNT, CDR2 FRNRAP. The ends were cut back, 5 bases at V and 3 bases at J, with 7 bases in the middle. The CDR3 protein is CASGPSYTEAFF. In nucleotides, the CDR3 is TGTGCTAGTGGTCCCTCGTACACTGAAGCTTTCTTT.

This clonotype was counted only a few times. The chain carries TRBV6-2 or TRBV6-3 and TRBJ2-5, with TRBD1 matching 12 bases. The DNA matches TRBJ2-7 better at its end, which makes the J call doubtful. CDR1 is MNHEY, CDR2 SVGEGT, per germline. CDR3 length equals 15 residues. CDR3 DNA: TGTGCCAGCAGTCCCCCGGGACAGGGGGCTTTCGAGCAGTACTTC. Its translation: CASSPPGQGAFEQYF.

The rearrangement links TRBV24-1 to TRBJ2-3, with TRBD1 matching 8 bases. Germline V lookup: CDR1 KGHDR, CDR2 SFDVKD. This CDR3 is built from 16 residues. V trimming: 0 bases; J trimming: 4 bases; junction bases outside the gene matches: 5. The CDR3 is CATSDLGQGSADTQYF. CDR3 in DNA: TGTGCCACCAGTGATTTGGGACAGGGTAGCGCAGATACGCAGTATTTT.

On this clonotype itself: One end of the junction does not line up with germline, which may come from a read error. The chain uses TRBV6-1 and TRBJ2-4; a possible D gene is TRBD2 (7 bases). Germline CDR1 MNHNS, CDR2 SASEGT. This CDR3 is 13 amino acids long. The CDR3 here is CATYGGLYNEQYF. CDR3 nucleotides: TGTGCCACCTACGGGGGGCTGTACAATGAGCAGTACTTT.

At least ten counts were recorded for this clonotype. This sequence joins TRBV12-3 or TRBV12-4 and TRBJ1-6; 8 bases are a match to TRBD1. Losses at the gene ends were 1 base for V and 10 bases for J; bases not matched to a gene: 9. CDR3 size: 16 residues. The CDR3, as DNA: TGTGCCAGCAGTTTAGTTCTCGGACAGGGTCAATCACCCCTCCACTTT. Translated: CASSLVLGQGQSPLHF.

J is TRBJ1-2 and V is TRBV6-2 or TRBV6-3; 7 positions agree with TRBD1. CDR3 length equals 13 residues. CDR1 MNHEY and CDR2 SVGEGT come from the germline V gene. After removal of 7 bases from V and 8 bases from J, the junction contained 10 bases not matched to a gene. CDR3 loop: CASTIGGAVGYTF. The CDR3 bases are TGTGCCAGCACCATAGGGGGCGCGGTCGGCTACACCTTC.

The V gene is TRBV5-3, the J gene TRBJ1-4, with D tentatively TRBD1 (5 bases). TRBV5-3 is an ORF for which the function is uncertain. This CDR3 has 14 amino acids. V was shortened by 8 bases and J by 7 bases, with 18 bases between the two germline ends. CDR3 in DNA: TGTGCCAGCAGCCCCCTTTCCGGGGGTGAAAAACTGTTTTTT. As protein: CASSPLSGGEKLFF.

This clonotype was detected a few times. Lacking the conserved final phenylalanine or tryptophan, this CDR3 likely reflects a read error. No DNA is shown, since the ends of the CDR3 on it are uncertain; the CDR3 is the one TCRdb lists. The rearrangement uses TRBV7-2 and TRBJ2-1; the DNA was not used to check the table's D call, TRBD2. Germline V CDR1 and CDR2: SGHTA, FQGNSA. The CDR3 is 15 residues long, ends included. CDR3 loop: CASSLLRGYGYTFGS.

The genes are TRBV7-8 and TRBJ2-5, with 9 bases aligning to TRBD1. V shed 6 bases, J shed 0 bases, and the junction held 8 bases outside the gene matches. The germline CDR1 and CDR2 sequences are SGHVS and FQNEAQ. This CDR3 comprises 16 residues. CDR3 DNA sequence: TGTGCCAGCAGGTTGGGGGGACAGGGCTACCAAGAGACCCAGTACTTC. Translated, it gives CASRLGGQGYQETQYF. Full variable domain (missing parts from reference TRBV7-8 and TRBJ2-5): GAGVSQSPRYKVAKRGQDVALRCDPISGHVSLFWYQQALGQGPEFLTYFQNEAQLDKSGLPSDRFFAERPEGSVSTLKIQRTQQEDSAVYLCASRLGGQGYQETQYFGPGTRLLVL.

This clonotype was seen only a few times. V usage is TRBV7-2 and J usage is TRBJ2-3; D is uncertain. The CDR3 runs 15 residues. Deletions cut 1 base from V and 2 bases from J, with 10 bases between. Germline V gene data show CDR1 as SGHTA and CDR2 as FQGNSA. CDR3 in amino acids: CASSLGQVDTDTQYF. In DNA, the CDR3 is TGTGCCAGCAGCTTAGGTCAGGTGGACACAGATACGCAGTATTTT.

The CDR3 region is CASTKSGGGTQYF. For the CDR3, the DNA is TGTGCCAGCACCAAAAGCGGGGGCGGGACCCAGTACTTC. This chain joins TRBV7-8 and TRBJ2-5, with 8 bases fitting TRBD2. V was clipped by 7 bases and J by 7 bases; unmatched bases: 8. The germline V gene encodes CDR1 SGHVS and CDR2 FQNEAQ. This CDR3 contains 13 residues. Supplemented by reference TRBV7-8 and TRBJ2-5, the full variable domain reads GAGVSQSPRYKVAKRGQDVALRCDPISGHVSLFWYQQALGQGPEFLTYFQNEAQLDKSGLPSDRFFAERPEGSVSTLKIQRTQQEDSAVYLCASTKSGGGTQYFGPGTRLLVL.

In this sample, this clonotype turned up a few times. This sequence joins TRBV11-2 and TRBJ2-3, with 9 bases lining up with TRBD2. V lost 3 bases to trimming and J lost 4 bases; unmatched junction nucleotides: 11. CDR3 length: 17 residues. Germline assignment: CDR1 SGHAT and CDR2 FQNNGV. CDR3 coding DNA: TGTGCCAGCAGCTTCCGTGGCGGGAGGGGGAACGCAGATACGCAGTATTTT. As protein: CASSFRGGRGNADTQYF.

On this clonotype itself: Without the conserved terminal phenylalanine or tryptophan, this CDR3 likely stems from a read error. The limits of the CDR3 on the DNA are not certain, so only TCRdb's listed CDR3 is given. The CDR3 is CASGTRLPTMSSSSVR. The chain joins TRBV7-4 to TRBJ2-3; the table calls TRBD2, which could not be checked here. The germline V gene encodes CDR1 SGHVT and CDR2 SQSDAQ. The CDR3 length is 16 residues, termini included.